This T cell receptor (beta chain) was found in a study of control samples from healthy donors and cancer patients. With V trimmed by 5 bases and J by 0 bases, 9 bases remained unmatched. Per the germline V gene, CDR1 is SEHNR and CDR2 is FQNEAQ (reference sequence). The CDR3 spans 18 residues. The repertoire was sequenced with immunoSEQ multiplex PCR; TCRdb's copy has only in-frame clones and lacks some. The sample holds around 160,000 clones, approximately 94% seen once. This TCR was sampled from a man aged 18-30 years in good health. The source material was blood. The chain couples TRBV7-9 to TRBJ2-1; 11 positions agree with TRBD2. CDR3 bases: TGTGCCAGCAGCCCCGGGACTAGCGGAAAAGGCTCCTACAATGAGCAGTTCTTC. Translation gives CASSPGTSGKGSYNEQFF.